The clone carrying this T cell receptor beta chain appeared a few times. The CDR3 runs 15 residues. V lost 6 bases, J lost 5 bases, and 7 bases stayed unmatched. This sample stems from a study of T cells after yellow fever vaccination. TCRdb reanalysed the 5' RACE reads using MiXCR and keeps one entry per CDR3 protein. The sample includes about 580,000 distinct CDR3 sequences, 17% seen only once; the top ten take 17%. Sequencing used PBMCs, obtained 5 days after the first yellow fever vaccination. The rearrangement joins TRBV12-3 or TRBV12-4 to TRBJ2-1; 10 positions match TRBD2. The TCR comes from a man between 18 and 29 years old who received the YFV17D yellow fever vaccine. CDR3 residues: CASRKITSGDNEQFF. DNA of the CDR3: TGTGCCAGCAGAAAAATAACTAGCGGGGACAATGAGCAGTTCTTC.